The 2 T cell receptor beta chains reported below all come from one sample, sequenced in a study of blood T cell repertoires in COVID-19. The assay was immunoSEQ multiplex PCR, and TCRdb's table has in-frame clones only and misses some. The data hold just over 60,000 clones, with under 80% observed a single time. Sequencing was performed on peripheral blood. All receptors derive from a man in his 60s with acute or convalescent COVID-19.

In DNA form, the CDR3 reads TGTGCCTGGGACCTTACAGGGGGGGGAGAGACCCAGTACTTC. It specifies CAWDLTGGGETQYF. The V and J genes are TRBV30 and TRBJ2-5; a possible D gene is TRBD1 (8 bases). V lost 5 bases to trimming and J lost 4 bases, with 17 bases between them. The CDR3 is made up of 14 amino acids. Germline assignment: CDR1 GTSNPN and CDR2 SVGIG (reference sequence). The whole variable domain, filled in from reference TRBV30 and TRBJ2-5, reads SQTIHQWPATLVQPVGSPLSLECTVEGTSNPNLYWYRQAAGRGLQLLFYSVGIGQISSEVPQNLSASRPQDRQFILSSKKLLLSDSGFYLCAWDLTGGGETQYFGPGTRLLVL.

V gene TRBV28 combines with J gene TRBJ1-3; TRBD1 matches at 8 bases. Trimming took 5 bases from V and 8 from J; bases not matched to a gene: 8. This CDR3 contains 14 residues. Germline values: CDR1 MDHEN, CDR2 SYDVKM. CDR3 region: CASSRTGLRDTIYF. The DNA of the CDR3 is TGTGCCAGCAGTCGGACAGGGCTGCGAGACACCATATATTTT. The full variable domain, completed using reference TRBV28 and TRBJ1-3, is DVKVTQSSRYLVKRTGEKVFLECVQDMDHENMFWYRQDPGLGLRLIYFSYDVKMKEKGDIPEGYSVSREKKERFSLILESASTNQTSMYLCASSRTGLRDTIYFGEGSWLTVV.